The present T cell receptor (beta chain) was sequenced within a study of patients and donors after allogeneic stem cell transplantation (dated by TCRdb to 2020 to 2022). From the germline V gene, CDR1 is SGHDT and CDR2 is YYEEEE. The junction shows trimming of 5 bases on V and 6 bases on J, plus 14 bases between the germline ends. The cysteine opens and the phenylalanine closes a CDR3 of 13 amino acids. Only CDR3 DNA remains: 39 bases, in frame from the first base. The method behind the library was RT-PCR. The run used a NextSeq 550. TCRdb redid the processing of the public reads, applying fastp at Q25 and MiXCR, and retained in-frame beta chains. Rows are combined by CDR3 protein, so each entry shows the most common genes and DNA. This sample comprises approximately 210,000 distinct CDR3 sequences, 41% of them detected only once. The top ten hold about 35% of the sample. This clonotype was observed a few times. Its antigen has not been determined. Nothing much larger sits one base from this clone, and base qualities are not available.

Sample: blood, either unsorted or a sorted T cell fraction (not recorded which). This sequence was found in a human donor who was either an allogeneic HSCT recipient or a stem cell or donor lymphocyte infusion donor (not recorded which). It is not recorded whose cells these are; they may come from a transplant donor. The chain couples TRBV5-6 to TRBJ1-1; the D gene lacks a confident call. This receptor has the CDR3 CASRDVRRPEAFF. The DNA is TGTGCCAGCAGGGACGTTAGGCGGCCTGAAGCTTTCTTT.